The clone carrying this T cell receptor (beta chain) appeared many times. This specimen comes from a study of T cells in Graves' hyperthyroidism and ophthalmopathy. V was shortened by 2 bases and J by 0 bases, with 7 bases between the two germline ends. Germline loops: CDR1 MGHRA, CDR2 YSYEKL. The CDR3 has 14 amino acids. RNA transcripts yielded amplified TCR beta CDR3 regions. The TCR CDR3 first-round RT-PCR relied on the HTBI primer set. TCRdb called the multiplex PCR reads again in MiXCR, with one record for every CDR3 protein. The sample consists of 450,000 to 700,000 distinct CDR3 sequences, 46% of them appearing once.

The source material was peripheral blood or thyroid tissue (not recorded which). This TCR came from an adult woman with Graves' disease, either hyperthyroidism or ophthalmopathy (not recorded which). The gene calls are TRBV4-1 and TRBJ2-5; a possible D gene is TRBD1 (5 bases). The DNA for the CDR3 is TGCGCCAGCAGCCAAATGGACAACCAAGAGACCCAGTACTTC. Its protein product is CASSQMDNQETQYF.